This TCR beta chain was observed in a study of cytomegalovirus exposure and HLA in healthy donors. The study, taken as a whole, reports: Overall, about 160 TCR beta chains were annotated as cytomegalovirus-associated. In a later analysis, a missense DCLRE1C variant was linked to TCR beta V- and J-gene trimming.

Researchers ran the PCR with 60 Vbeta and 13 Jbeta primers. TCRdb's table, derived via immunoSEQ multiplex PCR, lists solely in-frame clones and lacks some. The sample holds approximately 140,000 clones, 65% to 80% seen once. V was trimmed by 4 bases and J by 2 bases, leaving 12 bases between them. Germline loops: CDR1 SQVTM, CDR2 ANQGSEA. The CDR3 has 13 amino acids. A single count supports this clone. Its matching antigen is unknown. V and J are TRBV29-1 and TRBJ2-7, with D possibly being TRBD2 (5 bases). The sequenced sample consisted of PBMCs. The source is a man aged 35-49 years in good health and CMV-seropositive. The CDR3 region has the DNA TGCAGCGTTGTAAGGGAGACCCCCTACGAGCAGTACTTC. It is translated as CSVVRETPYEQYF.